One TCR beta chain is described in this entry. Other DNA sequences in the sample encode the same CDR3. This CDR3 spans 11 amino acids. Germline V CDR1 and CDR2: KGHSH, LQKENI. V gave up 3 bases and J gave up 5 bases, with 4 bases separating them. Sorted-subset replicate PCRs used roughly 210 ng of genomic DNA. This amount corresponded to tens of thousands of T cell genomes. Assay: immunoSEQ multiplex PCR; the TCRdb copy retains only in-frame clones and omits some. Here the sample spans under 2,500,000 clones, 95% being singletons. The sample originates from a study of shared clonotypes between healthy human individuals. About the research overall: Sampling drew on donors who were two women and a few men aged 18 to 49.

Adults of Caucasian background living in Nashville, Tennessee made up all donors. CD45RA+ naive and CD45RA-negative memory subsets were separated from CD4+ cells. Specimen: naive CD4+ T cells sorted from blood. The subset here: CD45RA+ positively selected. This receptor was taken from a man between 18 and 35 years old in good health. V usage is TRBV18 and J usage is TRBJ2-5; D call uncertain. This chain's CDR3 is CASSPTETQYF. In DNA form, the CDR3 reads TGTGCCAGCTCACCCACGGAGACCCAGTACTTC.